These 13 T cell receptor beta chains originate from one sample sequenced in a study of T cell repertoires in cytomegalovirus infection. TCRdb re-called the reads through MiXCR, storing one row per CDR3 protein. The table lists about 450,000 distinct CDR3 sequences, roughly 30% of them singletons. The sequenced sample consisted of PBMCs. The receptor source for this set is a human donor in good health (CMV status not recorded). Some clones in this sample may be carry-over from other donors' samples.

This clonotype was found a few times. The chain employs TRBV6-2 or TRBV6-3 and TRBJ2-1; the D gene is possibly TRBD1 (6 bases). CDR3 length: 18 residues. V was pared by 0 bases and J by 0 bases, with 15 bases between. The germline V gene has CDR1 MNHEY and CDR2 SVGEGT. The CDR3 reads CASSYSGLGAFSYNEQFF. Written as DNA, the CDR3 is TGTGCCAGCAGTTACTCGGGTTTGGGGGCCTTCTCCTACAATGAGCAGTTCTTC.

This chain links TRBV2 with TRBJ1-4; 9 positions match TRBD1. This CDR3 has 13 amino acids. V shed 6 bases and J 7 bases; nucleotides not matched to a gene: 3. The germline gives CDR1 SNHLY, CDR2 FYNNEI. The CDR3 bases are TGTGCCAGCAGAGGACAGGGGTCTGAAAAACTGTTTTTT. Translated, it gives CASRGQGSEKLFF.

This chain joins TRBV20-1 and TRBJ2-3; D is unclear. CDR3 length equals 15 residues. V dropped 1 base and J dropped 2 bases, with 13 bases sitting between them. The germline gives CDR1 DFQATT, CDR2 SNEGSKA (reference sequence). DNA for the CDR3: TGCAGTGCTAGAGTTAGTAACTTACACACAGATACGCAGTATTTT. Its translation: CSARVSNLHTDTQYF.

About this clonotype: This sequence may be a read error, since a much larger clone differs from it by one base. The J gene is TRBJ2-7, the V gene TRBV6-1; D may be TRBD2 (6 bases). The CDR3 totals 16 residues. V lost 6 bases to trimming and J lost 0 bases, with 18 bases between them. The germline CDR1 and CDR2 sequences are MNHNS and SASEGT. This CDR3 reads CASREIGGARSYEQYF. DNA of the CDR3: TGTGCCAGCAGAGAAATCGGAGGGGCCCGCTCCTACGAGCAGTACTTC.

This clonotype came up a few times. The rearrangement joins TRBV7-3 to TRBJ1-6; D gene unclear. The CDR3 loop spans 13 amino acids. CDR1 is SGHTA, CDR2 FQGTGA, per germline. V lost 2 bases to trimming and J lost 11 bases, with 10 bases between them. In DNA, the CDR3 is TGTGCCAGCAGCTTATTCGACGGGGCACCCCTCCACTTT. Translation gives CASSLFDGAPLHF.

The sample holds a few counts of this clonotype. This rearrangement joins TRBV6-1 to TRBJ1-6; D uncertain. This CDR3 comprises 13 residues. V was pared by 2 bases and J by 6 bases, with 5 bases between. Germline V CDR1 and CDR2: MNHNS, SASEGT. The CDR3 bases are TGTGCCAGCAGTGAATTTCGTAATTCACCCCTCCACTTT. As protein: CASSEFRNSPLHF.

This sequence joins TRBV4-2 and TRBJ2-1, with 13 bases fitting TRBD2. CDR1 LGHNA and CDR2 YNFKEQ come from the germline V gene. Losses at the gene ends were 4 bases for V and 6 bases for J; bases not matched to a gene: 9. The CDR3 has 17 residues. CDR3 protein: CASSPQDTSGGANEQFF. CDR3 in DNA: TGTGCCAGCAGCCCGCAGGACACTAGCGGGGGGGCCAATGAGCAGTTCTTC.

This clonotype was detected a few times. The gene calls are TRBV5-1 and TRBJ2-5; TRBD1 is a possible D gene (6 bases). Per germline, CDR1 SGHRS and CDR2 YFSETQ. The V end was cut by 4 bases, the J end by 5 bases, with 18 bases between. The CDR3 is 15 residues long. This chain's CDR3 is CASSLNPTGSETQYF. CDR3 DNA sequence: TGCGCCAGCAGCCTCAACCCGACAGGCTCCGAGACCCAGTACTTC.

The J gene is TRBJ2-7, the V gene TRBV20-1; tentatively, D is TRBD2 (7 bases). This CDR3 contains 14 residues. Looked up from germline, CDR1 is DFQATT and CDR2 is SNEGSKA (reference sequence). V lost 7 bases and J 4 bases, leaving 20 bases between the germline ends. The CDR3 nucleotides are TGCAGTGGCAGGGAGGGGGAGGGATATTACGAGCAGTACTTC. As protein: CSGREGEGYYEQYF.

This rearrangement joins TRBV7-2 to TRBJ2-2, with 8 bases fitting TRBD1. Trimming removed 5 bases from V and 4 bases from J; junction bases left unmatched: 15. The germline V gene has CDR1 SGHTA and CDR2 FQGNSA. The CDR3 extends over 18 amino acids. As DNA, the CDR3 is TGTGCCAGCAGCCCCCGGGACAGGCGTCCTCTTGGCACCGGGGAGCTGTTTTTT. Amino acids: CASSPRDRRPLGTGELFF.

The rearrangement links TRBV7-8 to TRBJ2-7; D assignment may be TRBD1 or TRBD2 (5 bases each). The CDR3 has 14 residues. V lost 4 bases and J 2 bases, leaving 12 bases between the germline ends. CDR1 is SGHVS, CDR2 FQNEAQ, per germline. CDR3 sequence (DNA): TGTGCCAGCAGCTGGGGGTCATCTACCTACGAGCAGTACTTC. Translation gives CASSWGSSTYEQYF. Using reference TRBV7-8 and TRBJ2-7 for the parts outside the CDR3, the full variable domain is GAGVSQSPRYKVAKRGQDVALRCDPISGHVSLFWYQQALGQGPEFLTYFQNEAQLDKSGLPSDRFFAERPEGSVSTLKIQRTQQEDSAVYLCASSWGSSTYEQYFGPGTRLTVT.

This clonotype showed up just a few times. This chain connects TRBV4-1 to TRBJ2-1; the match to TRBD1 covers 8 bases. Per germline, CDR1 MGHRA and CDR2 YSYEKL. Trimming cost V 0 bases and J 8 bases; bases outside gene matches: 3. CDR3 length: 14 residues. CDR3 nucleotide sequence: TGCGCCAGCAGCCAAGATCAGGGGGCATATGAGCAGTTCTTC. Its protein product is CASSQDQGAYEQFF.

There are many counts of this clonotype. The genes are TRBV6-1 and TRBJ1-1; D is ambiguous. The V gene lost 4 bases and the J gene lost 0 bases, with 9 bases spanning the gap. Germline V gives CDR1 MNHNS, CDR2 SASEGT. The CDR3 has 14 amino acids. In nucleotides, the CDR3 is TGTGCCAGCAGTGCAGGACCGTTGAACACTGAAGCTTTCTTT. Translating it yields CASSAGPLNTEAFF.